The subject of this entry is one TCR beta chain. Its target is unknown. The germline gives CDR1 SGHNT, CDR2 YYREEE (reference sequence). This CDR3 is 15 amino acids long. The V and J ends lost 0 bases and 1 base respectively, with 10 bases between them. Here immunoSEQ multiplex PCR was the method, and the copy in TCRdb shows in-frame clones only, minus some. This sample carries about 86,000 clones, roughly 90% of them seen once, and the ten largest clones take 9.5% to 13%. The sample is drawn from a study of T cell responses to AZD1222 COVID-19 vaccine. Findings and caveats of the study: Donors were largely white British and mainly female; clonal diversity was possibly underestimated. Samples come after the peak T cell response, not at day 14. Vaccine-associated CD4 TCRs ranged over spike, dominating at 160-218 and 743-854.

The source of this sequence is an adult who received the AZD1222 COVID-19 vaccine. The chain has TRBV5-4 and TRBJ2-5; tentatively, D is TRBD1 (6 bases). Source: peripheral blood, taken 28 days after the second AZD1222 dose. The CDR3 coding sequence is TGTGCCAGCAGCTTGGAGCAGGGGTCCCAAGAGACCCAGTACTTC. Its protein is CASSLEQGSQETQYF.